This T cell receptor beta chain was recorded in a study of CD8+ T cells in alopecia areata. For the study at large: Once tofacitinib had been taken for 6 to 18 months, 6 months off drug followed. Points from the study as a whole: The study found TCR sharing across patients less clear than in mice, possibly for HLA reasons. Persistence of many expanded lesional clones was seen in scalp and blood during tofacitinib.

Turning to this clone: Antigen: not known.

Treatment defined: oral pan-JAK inhibitor, 5-10 mg twice daily. Following extraction, RNA underwent reverse transcription to cDNA, which served as the sequencing template. Here immunoSEQ multiplex PCR was the method, and the copy in TCRdb shows in-frame clones only, minus some. This table holds roughly 180,000 clones, 45% to 75% found once. V was clipped by 3 bases and J by 3 bases; unmatched bases: 2. In germline, CDR1 is SGHRS, CDR2 YFSETQ. The CDR3 is made up of 13 amino acids. The sequenced sample was CD4+ T cells sorted from blood, obtained at week 4, from a patient treated with tofacitinib. This sequence was found in a human donor with alopecia areata. The rearrangement uses TRBV5-1 and TRBJ2-5; 7 bases line up with TRBD1. The CDR3 spells CASSWGQKETQYF. Written as DNA, the CDR3 is TGCGCCAGCAGCTGGGGACAGAAAGAGACCCAGTACTTC.